The 19 T cell receptor beta chains below were found in one sample sequenced in a study of T cells in Graves' hyperthyroidism and ophthalmopathy. From RNA transcripts, TCR beta CDR3 regions were amplified. HTBI primers were the set used in a first-round RT-PCR of the TCR CDR3. TCRdb called the multiplex PCR reads again in MiXCR, with one record for every CDR3 protein. The sample records a few hundred thousand distinct CDR3 sequences, about 43% being singletons. The sample was peripheral blood or thyroid tissue (not recorded which). These receptors were collected from a woman aged 18-30 years with Graves' hyperthyroidism.

This clonotype came up many times. V and J are TRBV29-1 and TRBJ1-2, with TRBD1 matching over 8 bases. The CDR3 runs 13 residues. After removal of 7 bases from V and 5 bases from J, the junction contained 9 bases not matched to a gene. Germline CDR1 is SQVTM and CDR2 is ANQGSEA. The CDR3 nucleotides read TGCAGCGCTGCCGGACAGGGACGATATGGCTACACCTTC. It specifies CSAAGQGRYGYTF.

This clonotype has only a few counts. The rearrangement uses TRBV7-2 and TRBJ2-7; D gene ambiguous. Germline-derived CDR1 and CDR2 are SGHTA and FQGNSA. CDR3 length: 12 residues. V lost 0 bases and J lost 6, with 6 bases in between. The DNA for the CDR3 is TGTGCCAGCAGCTTAGCGTGGTTCGAGCAGTACTTC. This sequence encodes CASSLAWFEQYF.

This clonotype was observed a handful of times. The J gene is TRBJ1-3, the V gene TRBV7-9, with D possibly TRBD1 on 5 matching bases. V lost 5 bases and J 0 bases, leaving 14 bases between the germline ends. The germline V gene encodes CDR1 SEHNR and CDR2 FQNEAQ (reference sequence). The CDR3 spans 16 residues. Written as DNA, the CDR3 is TGTGCCAGCAGCGACCCCAGGACAAGCTCTGGAAACACCATATATTTT. Protein: CASSDPRTSSGNTIYF.

In this sample, this clonotype turned up a few times. The CDR3 DNA follows: TGTGCCAGCAGTTTACGGTCTTACATGAACACTGAAGCTTTCTTT. It encodes CASSLRSYMNTEAFF. The chain links TRBV25-1 to TRBJ1-1; D remains unclear. Germline V gene data show CDR1 as MGHDK and CDR2 as SYGVNS. The CDR3 is 15 residues long. V lost 5 bases, J lost 0 bases, and 13 bases lay in between.

Regarding this clonotype: Its ends do not fully match the called genes, so a read error is possible. The rearrangement joins TRBV6-5 to TRBJ1-1; the D gene is possibly TRBD1 (5 bases). Germline V gene sequence: CDR1 MNHEY, CDR2 SVGAGI. The CDR3 runs to 14 residues. This CDR3 reads CASSPRGANTEASF. In DNA, the CDR3 is TGTGCCAGCAGTCCGAGGGGAGCGAACACTGAAGCTTCCTTT.

The chain uses TRBV5-4 and TRBJ1-5; possibly TRBD1 for D (5 bases). Trimming pared 4 bases from V and 6 bases from J, leaving 11 bases between. Germline CDR1 is SGHNT and CDR2 is YYREEE (reference sequence). This CDR3 comprises 13 residues. This CDR3 reads CASSKDTTQPQHF. As DNA, the CDR3 is TGTGCCAGCAGCAAGGACACAACTCAGCCCCAGCATTTT.

This clonotype was seen repeatedly, ten times or more. J is TRBJ1-2 and V is TRBV7-9; 7 nucleotides align to TRBD1. This CDR3 has 13 residues. Trimming took 5 bases from V and 7 from J; bases not matched to a gene: 7. From germline, CDR1 is SEHNR and CDR2 FQNEAQ (reference sequence). The CDR3 is CASSAPTGIGYTF. As DNA, the CDR3 is TGTGCCAGCAGCGCCCCGACAGGGATTGGCTACACCTTC.

Of note for this clonotype: A much larger clone sits a single nucleotide away, making a read error possible. The chain links TRBV7-9 to TRBJ1-5; weak D call: TRBD1 (6 bases). The CDR3 is 15 residues long. The germline V and J ends were trimmed by 5 bases and 5 bases, with 16 bases remaining between them. CDR1 SEHNR and CDR2 FQNEAQ come from the germline V gene (reference sequence). The CDR3 loop reads CASSHRDTADQPQHF. The CDR3 DNA reads as TGTGCCAGCAGCCATCGGGACACTGCTGATCAGCCCCAGCATTTT.

V and J are TRBV24-1 and TRBJ2-7, with D possibly being TRBD2 (7 bases). CDR1 and CDR2 from the germline V gene are KGHDR and SFDVKD. V shed 5 bases and J shed 0 bases, with 22 bases lying between them. The CDR3 consists of 18 residues. CDR3 amino acids: CATSASTSRGASSYEQYF. DNA for the CDR3: TGTGCCACCAGTGCCTCAACCAGCCGGGGGGCCAGCTCCTACGAGCAGTACTTC.

The V and J genes are TRBV7-8 and TRBJ1-6, with no clear D. This CDR3 has 17 residues. V shed 5 bases and J shed 8 bases, with 22 bases lying between them. CDR1 and CDR2 (germline): SGHVS, FQNEAQ. CDR3 bases: TGTGCCAGCAGCCTCGAGGCCCTTCGGGTGGCCTATTCACCCCTCCACTTT. This sequence encodes CASSLEALRVAYSPLHF.

This clonotype was observed at least ten times. V is TRBV19 and J is TRBJ1-5; D not resolved. Germline CDR1 and CDR2: LNHDA and SQIVND (reference sequence). With 5 bases removed from V and 7 bases from J, the gap between germline ends came to 12 bases. This CDR3 region has 13 residues. The CDR3 loop is CASSGDQYQPQHF. DNA for the CDR3: TGTGCCAGTAGTGGGGATCAGTACCAGCCCCAGCATTTT.

The genes are TRBV14 and TRBJ1-3, with D possibly TRBD1 on 6 matching bases. CDR3 length: 16 amino acids. Between the trimmed V and J ends, which lost 1 base and 1 base, there was a span of 11 bases. CDR1 and CDR2 (germline): SGHDN, FVKESK. The CDR3 bases are TGTGCCAGCAGCCAAGTGCAGGGGAGATCTGGAAACACCATATATTTT. Encoded protein: CASSQVQGRSGNTIYF.

This sequence joins TRBV25-1 and TRBJ1-1; D perhaps matches TRBD1 (6 bases). V gave up 5 bases and J gave up 4 bases, with 14 bases separating them. Germline-derived CDR1 and CDR2 are MGHDK and SYGVNS. The CDR3 contains 14 residues. The CDR3 nucleotides are TGTGCCAGCAGTTTATCAGGGGTTGTCACTGAAGCTTTCTTT. As protein: CASSLSGVVTEAFF.

V and J are TRBV10-3 and TRBJ1-5; D ambiguous. CDR3 length: 13 residues. The germline CDR1 and CDR2 sequences are ENHRY and SYGVKD. V was clipped by 5 bases and J by 0 bases, with 5 bases between them. The CDR3 sequence: CAISPTSNQPQHF. In nucleotides, the CDR3 is TGTGCCATCAGTCCAACTAGCAATCAGCCCCAGCATTTT.

The V and J genes are TRBV5-4 and TRBJ2-5, with TRBD1 matching over 8 bases. The DNA end lines up better with TRBJ2-7; the J call may be wrong. CDR3 length: 11 amino acids. Germline V CDR1 and CDR2: SGHNT, YYREEE (reference sequence). CDR3 in DNA: TGTGCCATCAGACAGGGGTACGAGCAGTACTTC. Its protein is CAIRQGYEQYF.

In this sample, this clonotype turned up a few times. The junction shows a germline mismatch at one end, possibly a read error. The chain employs TRBV10-3 and TRBJ1-6; 10 bases line up with TRBD1. This CDR3 is 16 amino acids long. Germline CDR1 is ENHRY and CDR2 is SYGVKD. DNA for the CDR3: TGTGCCAGCAGTTTCGGACAGGGGGCCTATAATTCACCCCTCCACTTT. It is translated as CASSFGQGAYNSPLHF.

This clonotype was recorded many times. The CDR3 nucleotides read TGTGCCAGCGCATCCCAGGCGCTGAACACTGAAGCTTTCTTT. It codes for CASASQALNTEAFF. The rearrangement joins TRBV7-9 to TRBJ1-1; D remains unclear. The CDR3 loop spans 14 amino acids. V lost 8 bases to trimming and J lost 0 bases, with 13 bases between them. CDR1 SEHNR and CDR2 FQNEAQ come from the germline V gene (reference sequence).

This clonotype was counted only a few times. The J gene is TRBJ2-2, the V gene TRBV24-1; 9 nucleotides line up with TRBD2. Germline V CDR1 and CDR2: KGHDR, SFDVKD. The ends lost 5 bases at V and 8 bases at J; junction bases unmatched: 8. The CDR3 spans 15 residues. The CDR3 loop reads CATSAPVLAGGELFF. CDR3 in DNA: TGTGCCACCAGTGCCCCGGTCCTAGCGGGGGGGGAGCTGTTTTTT.

The chain is built from TRBV20-1 and TRBJ1-5; tentatively, D is TRBD1 (6 bases). CDR3 length: 14 amino acids. Trimming removed 2 bases at V and 2 bases at J, with 10 bases between. Germline-derived CDR1 and CDR2 are DFQATT and SNEGSKA (reference sequence). CDR3 protein: CSARQGIGNQPQHF. The CDR3, as DNA: TGCAGTGCTAGACAGGGGATTGGCAATCAGCCCCAGCATTTT.